The following is a T cell receptor beta chain sequence with its context. Its antigen remains unidentified. This specimen comes from a study of shared clonotypes between healthy human individuals. Overall study context: Donor ages ranged 18 to 49 years: a couple of women, a few men.

Sequencing was performed with immunoSEQ multiplex PCR; in TCRdb, only in-frame clones are kept and a portion is missing. The sample has roughly 550,000 clones, 95% to 96% seen once. Notes on the study in general: Unshared clonotypes carried lower generation probabilities than those common to all four donors.

The CDR3 has 15 amino acids. Germline trimming cut 4 bases from V and 8 bases from J; bases unmatched to any gene: 5. Looked up from germline, CDR1 is MDHEN and CDR2 is SYDVKM. Terminally differentiated effector memory CD45RA+ cells were excluded from the naive CD8 cells, which were CD45RO-negative and positively selected for CCR7. Donors were healthy HIV-negative adults without recently reported acute infections or vaccinations. This sequence originates from a young woman in good health. The chain is built from TRBV28 and TRBJ2-1, with 13 bases identical to TRBD2. Material for sequencing was naive CD8+ T cells sorted from blood. The CDR3 loop is CASSSWTSGSHEQFF. CDR3 bases: TGTGCCAGCAGTTCATGGACTAGCGGGAGTCATGAGCAGTTCTTC.